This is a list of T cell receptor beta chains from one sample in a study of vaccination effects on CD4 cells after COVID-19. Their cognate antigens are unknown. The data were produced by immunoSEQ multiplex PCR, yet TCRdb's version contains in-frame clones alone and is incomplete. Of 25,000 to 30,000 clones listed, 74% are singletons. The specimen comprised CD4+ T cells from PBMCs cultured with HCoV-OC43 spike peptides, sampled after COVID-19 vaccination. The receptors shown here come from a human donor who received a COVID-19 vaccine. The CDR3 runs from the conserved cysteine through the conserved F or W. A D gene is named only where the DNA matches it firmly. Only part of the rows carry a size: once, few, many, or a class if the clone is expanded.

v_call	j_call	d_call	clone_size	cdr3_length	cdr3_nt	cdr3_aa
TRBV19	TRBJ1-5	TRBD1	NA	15	TGTGCCAGTACCTTGGACAGGGCTCCCAATCAGCCCCAGCATTTT	CASTLDRAPNQPQHF
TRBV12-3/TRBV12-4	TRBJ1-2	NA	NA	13	TGTGCCAGCAGTCCAACCACTCCCAATGGCTACACCTTC	CASSPTTPNGYTF
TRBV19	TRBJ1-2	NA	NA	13	TGTGCCAGTAGTGGTGCCTCAAACTATGGCTACACCTTC	CASSGASNYGYTF
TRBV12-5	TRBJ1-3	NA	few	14	TGTGCTAGTGGTTTGGTTCTTCCTGGAAACACCATATATTTT	CASGLVLPGNTIYF
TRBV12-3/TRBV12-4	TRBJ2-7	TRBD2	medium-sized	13	TGTGCCAGCAGTCCTAGCGGGCTGGGTGAGCAGTACTTC	CASSPSGLGEQYF
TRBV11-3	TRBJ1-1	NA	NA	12	TGTGCCAGCAGCCACTCAGATGGAGGGTTGATCTTT	CASSHSDGGLIF
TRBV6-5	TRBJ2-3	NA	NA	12	TGTGCCAGCACCGCGAACTTCCCTAGCGCCTATTTT	CASTANFPSAYF
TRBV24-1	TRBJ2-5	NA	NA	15	TGTGCCACCAGTGATCCGAGGGAAGAGAAAGAGACCCAGTACTTC	CATSDPREEKETQYF
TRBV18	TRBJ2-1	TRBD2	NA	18	TGTGCCAGCTCACCACCTCTAGGGCTAGCGGGAGATGGCAATGAGCAGTTCTTC	CASSPPLGLAGDGNEQFF
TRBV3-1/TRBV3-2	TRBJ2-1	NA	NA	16	TGTGCCAGCAGCCAAGATATCCCTAGAGCCCACAATGAGCAGTTCTTC	CASSQDIPRAHNEQFF
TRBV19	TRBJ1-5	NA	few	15	TGTGCCAGTTCCGATCGGGGGGCAGGTAATCAGCCCCAGCATTTT	CASSDRGAGNQPQHF